This TCR beta chain was recorded in a study of molecular identifiers for immune sequencing clone quantification. TCRdb fed the PCR reads into MiXCR, producing one record per CDR3 protein. Seen here are 100,000 or so distinct CDR3 sequences, 35% observed once, and the top ten hold around a tenth. Findings and limits, study-wide: Clones of above 20 RNA copies carried over 99% of effector molecules; in naive cells they carried under 1%. Identical TCR molecules can share a barcode, and this sharing could underestimate highly expanded clone sizes.

About this clonotype itself: Its target is not known. A clone one base away is much larger, so this may be a read error.

Sample: naive CD8+ T cells from blood, with Jurkat cell RNA spiked in. This sample's subset: FACS-sorted CD8+CD4-CCR7+CD45RA+ naive T cells. The receptor was derived from a human donor in good health. Some libraries in this study had Jurkat cell RNA spiked in.

The CDR3 sequence: CAHDRSPYVQYF. The CDR3 nucleotides are TGTGCCCATGACAGGAGTCCCTACGTGCAGTACTTC. The J gene is TRBJ2-7, the V gene TRBV2; a possible D gene is TRBD1 (6 bases). The CDR3 is made up of 12 amino acids. From germline, CDR1 is SNHLY and CDR2 FYNNEI.